Listed below are T cell receptor beta chains from one sample, sequenced in a study of shared clonotypes between healthy human individuals. Only in-frame clones appear in the TCRdb table, and some are missing; sequencing was by immunoSEQ multiplex PCR. The table includes some 1,900,000 clones, approximately 95% detected once. Specimen: naive CD8+ T cells sorted from blood. The receptors originated from a man in his late teens or twenties in good health. Both conserved end residues are part of each CDR3.

cdr3_length j_call v_call cdr3_aa
13 TRBJ2-5 TRBV6-5 CASSYSGQETQYF
14 TRBJ1-1 TRBV9 CASSSTAFFPEAFF
13 TRBJ2-1 TRBV27 CASSSRLYNEQFF
14 TRBJ1-2 TRBV5-1 CASSLVGDDYGYTF
20 TRBJ2-2 TRBV5-5 CASSLFFFVAAGGAPGELFF
14 TRBJ2-3 TRBV30 CAWTKYSGTDTQYF
13 TRBJ1-5 TRBV7-2 CASSPGRTQPQHF
15 TRBJ1-5 TRBV30 CAWSLGTGDHQPQHF
15 TRBJ2-2 TRBV9 CASSVGGTAPGELFF
12 TRBJ2-1 TRBV13 CASSYSGDEQFF
16 TRBJ1-2 TRBV21-1 CASSKPTGPHNYGYTF
12 TRBJ1-2 TRBV5-1 CASMGENYGYTF
16 TRBJ2-7 TRBV29-1 CSVRNFGQGHTYEQYF
16 TRBJ1-1 TRBV4-3 CASSQDPGTGRTEAFF
15 TRBJ2-7 TRBV12-5 CASGFPTSGIGEQYF
15 TRBJ1-2 TRBV27 CASSFKEGHNYGYTF
15 TRBJ1-3 TRBV15 CATSQSGISGNTIYF
19 TRBJ2-3 TRBV5-1 CASSEGQGPGEISTDTQYF
13 TRBJ2-7 TRBV19 CASSIAESYEQYF
16 TRBJ2-7 TRBV4-1 CASSQASGESSYEQYF
13 TRBJ2-2 TRBV29-1 CSVPGRYTGELFF
16 TRBJ1-5 TRBV28 CASSGPGNRTSQPQHF